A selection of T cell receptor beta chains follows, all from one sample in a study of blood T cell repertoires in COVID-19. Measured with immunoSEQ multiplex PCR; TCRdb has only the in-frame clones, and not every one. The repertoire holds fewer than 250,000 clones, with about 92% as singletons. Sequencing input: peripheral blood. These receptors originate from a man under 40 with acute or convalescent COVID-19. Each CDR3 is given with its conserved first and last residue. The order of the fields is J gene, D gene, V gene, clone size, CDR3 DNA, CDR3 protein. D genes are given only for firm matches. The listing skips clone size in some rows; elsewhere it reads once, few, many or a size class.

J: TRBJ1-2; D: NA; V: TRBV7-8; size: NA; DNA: TGTGCCAGCAGCTCAACCTCACACAGGGTGGATGGCTACACCTTC; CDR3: CASSSTSHRVDGYTF
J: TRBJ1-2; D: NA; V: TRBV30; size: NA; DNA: TGTGCCTGGAGTGTACTGAACTATGGCTACACCTTC; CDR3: CAWSVLNYGYTF
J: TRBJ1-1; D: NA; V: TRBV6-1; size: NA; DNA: TGTGCCAGCAGTGAAAAGAGGACAGCTACGAACACTGAAGCTTTCTTT; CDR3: CASSEKRTATNTEAFF
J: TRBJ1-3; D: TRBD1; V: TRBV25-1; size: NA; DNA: TGTGCCAGCAGTGGACGGGGGACAGGGCAATTGATAGGAAACACCATATATTTT; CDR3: CASSGRGTGQLIGNTIYF
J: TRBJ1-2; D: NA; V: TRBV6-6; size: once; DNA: TGTGCCAGCAGCTCGAGGGGGACATTCTATGGCTACACCTTC; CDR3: CASSSRGTFYGYTF
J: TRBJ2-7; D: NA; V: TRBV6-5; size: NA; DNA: TGTGCCCCGGGGGATGTCGGTCCCAAATACGAGCAGTACTTC; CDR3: CAPGDVGPKYEQYF
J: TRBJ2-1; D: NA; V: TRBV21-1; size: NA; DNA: TGTGCCAGCAGTCAAGGCGGGGGACAGGGGTTGGATGAGCAGTTCTTC; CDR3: CASSQGGGQGLDEQFF
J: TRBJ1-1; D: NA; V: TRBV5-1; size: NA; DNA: TGCGCCAGCAGCTTGGTTCGGCGCAGGGTGAACACTGAAGCTTTCTTT; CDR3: CASSLVRRRVNTEAFF
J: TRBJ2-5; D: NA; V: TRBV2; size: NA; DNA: TGTGCCAGCAGTAAATTGAGGACTCATCAGGGGGAGACCCAGTACTTC; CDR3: CASSKLRTHQGETQYF
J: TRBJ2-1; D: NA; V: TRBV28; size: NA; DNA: TGTGCCAGCAGCCTCAAGTTCAGTAATGAGCAGTTCTTC; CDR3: CASSLKFSNEQFF
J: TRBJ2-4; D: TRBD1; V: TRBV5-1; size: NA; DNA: TGCGCCAGCAGCCAGGGACAGGGTGGACATACCAAAAACATTCAGTACTTC; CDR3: CASSQGQGGHTKNIQYF
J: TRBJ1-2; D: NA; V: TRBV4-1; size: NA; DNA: TGCGCCAGCAGCGGAGCGTGGGGCTACACCTTC; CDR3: CASSGAWGYTF
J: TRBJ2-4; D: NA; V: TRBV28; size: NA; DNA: TGTGCCAGCAGTTTTCAGCGGGCCAAAAACATTCAGTACTTC; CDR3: CASSFQRAKNIQYF
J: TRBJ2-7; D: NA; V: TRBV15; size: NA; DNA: TGTGCCACCAGCAGCGGAAATAGGGGTACCTACGAGCAGTACTTC; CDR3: CATSSGNRGTYEQYF
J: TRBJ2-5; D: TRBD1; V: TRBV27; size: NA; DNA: TGTGCCAGCATTGATGGTACAGGGGTTGGCTTCGGGACCCAGTACTTC; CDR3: CASIDGTGVGFGTQYF
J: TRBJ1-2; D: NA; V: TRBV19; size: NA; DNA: TGTGCCAGTAGTATAGGGCGACAGGTTAACTATGGCTACACCTTC; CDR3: CASSIGRQVNYGYTF
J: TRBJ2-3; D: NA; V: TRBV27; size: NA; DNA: TGTGCCAGCAGTTTCCTCGGCACAGATACGCAGTATTTT; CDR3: CASSFLGTDTQYF
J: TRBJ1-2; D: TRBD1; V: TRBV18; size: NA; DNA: TGTGCCAGCTCCACGACAGGGAACTATGGCTACACCTTC; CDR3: CASSTTGNYGYTF
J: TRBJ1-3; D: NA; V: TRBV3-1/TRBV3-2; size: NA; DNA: TGTGCCAGCAGCCTAAAGGGAGTGGCTGGAAACACCATATATTTT; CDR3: CASSLKGVAGNTIYF
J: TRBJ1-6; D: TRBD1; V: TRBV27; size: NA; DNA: TGTGCCAGCAGTTTAGGGACAGGCAATTCACCCCTCCACTTT; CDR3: CASSLGTGNSPLHF
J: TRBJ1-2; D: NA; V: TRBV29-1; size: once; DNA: TGCAGCGCTGCACTGACAGGACCTTCTGGCTACACCTTC; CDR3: CSAALTGPSGYTF
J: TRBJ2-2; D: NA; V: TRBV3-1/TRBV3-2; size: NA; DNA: TGTGCCAGCAGCTTAGTGAGCACCGGGGAGCTGTTTTTT; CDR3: CASSLVSTGELFF
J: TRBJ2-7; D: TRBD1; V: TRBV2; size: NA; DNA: TGTGCCAGCAGCATACAGGGGGCGGTCTCCTACGAGCAGTACTTC; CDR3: CASSIQGAVSYEQYF
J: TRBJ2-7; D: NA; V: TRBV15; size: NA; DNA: TGTGCCACCAGCAGAGATGTGACAGGCGAGCAGTACTTC; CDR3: CATSRDVTGEQYF
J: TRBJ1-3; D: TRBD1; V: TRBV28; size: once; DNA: TGTGCCAGCGGCTTCTACAGGGGAGGTGGAAACACCATATATTTT; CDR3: CASGFYRGGGNTIYF
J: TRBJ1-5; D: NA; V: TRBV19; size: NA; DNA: TGTGCCAGTACCCTCAGAGTGGGAGGGACGAGCAATCAGCCCCAGCATTTT; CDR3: CASTLRVGGTSNQPQHF
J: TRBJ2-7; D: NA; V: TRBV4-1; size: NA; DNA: TGCGCCAGCAGCCGATTGGACAAGCAGGACTACGAGCAGTACTTC; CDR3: CASSRLDKQDYEQYF
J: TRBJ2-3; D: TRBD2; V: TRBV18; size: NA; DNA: TGTGCCAGCTCTTTCGGGGGAGGGCCCTTCACAGATACGCAGTATTTT; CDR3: CASSFGGGPFTDTQYF
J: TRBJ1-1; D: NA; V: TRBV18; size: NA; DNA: TGTGCCAGCTCACCAAGTAGAGAGAACACTGAAGCTTTCTTT; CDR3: CASSPSRENTEAFF
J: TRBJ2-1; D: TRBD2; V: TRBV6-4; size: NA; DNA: TGTGCCAGCAGTGGTGGGTCGCTAGCGGGGAGTGTCGAGCAGTTCTTC; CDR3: CASSGGSLAGSVEQFF
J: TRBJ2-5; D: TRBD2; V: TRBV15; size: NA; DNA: TGTGCCACCAGCAGAGATAGAACGGGAGGACGTGAGACCCAGTACTTC; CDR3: CATSRDRTGGRETQYF
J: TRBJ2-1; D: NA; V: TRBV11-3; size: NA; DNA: TGTGCCAGCAGCTTATCCCAGGTGAACAATGAGCAGTTCTTC; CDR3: CASSLSQVNNEQFF
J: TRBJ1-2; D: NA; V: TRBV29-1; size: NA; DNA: TGCAGCGTTGGACACAGTACTGGAGGCTACACCTTC; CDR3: CSVGHSTGGYTF
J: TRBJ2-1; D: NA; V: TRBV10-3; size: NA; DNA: TGTGCCATCACCGGGGATCCATACAATGAGCAGTTCTTC; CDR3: CAITGDPYNEQFF
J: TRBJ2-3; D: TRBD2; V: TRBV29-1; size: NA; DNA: TGCAGCGTGAAGACTAGCGGGAGCACAGATACGCAGTATTTT; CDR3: CSVKTSGSTDTQYF
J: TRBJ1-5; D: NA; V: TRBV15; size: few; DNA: TGTGCCACCAGCAGAGAGGGCAGGGCTCGCGGTCAGCCCCAGCATTTT; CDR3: CATSREGRARGQPQHF
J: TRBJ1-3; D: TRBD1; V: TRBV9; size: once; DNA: TGTGCCAGCAGCGTAGCAATAGGACAGGTCTCTGGAAACACCATATATTTT; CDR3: CASSVAIGQVSGNTIYF
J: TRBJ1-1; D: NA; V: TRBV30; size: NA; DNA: TGTGCCTGGAGTGTACTAGCGGGGCATGAAGCTTTCTTT; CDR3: CAWSVLAGHEAFF
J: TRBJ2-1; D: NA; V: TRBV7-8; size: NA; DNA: TGTGCCAGCTTTTATGGGGGGAATGAGCAGTTCTTC; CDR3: CASFYGGNEQFF
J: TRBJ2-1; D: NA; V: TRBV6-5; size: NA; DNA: TGTGCCAGCAGTTACAATCTTAGGACAAACAATGAGCAGTTCTTC; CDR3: CASSYNLRTNNEQFF
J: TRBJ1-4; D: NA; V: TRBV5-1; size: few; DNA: TGCGCCAGCAGCTTGGGCGGGGCAGCTAATGAAAAACTGTTTTTT; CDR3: CASSLGGAANEKLFF
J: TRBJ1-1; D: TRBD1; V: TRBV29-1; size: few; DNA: TGCAGCGGTGGAGGGGGCGAACGAACTGAAGCTTTCTTT; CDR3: CSGGGGERTEAFF
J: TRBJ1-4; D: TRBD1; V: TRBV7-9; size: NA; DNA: TGTGCCAGCAGCTTGGGACAGGCTAATGAAAAACTGTTTTTT; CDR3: CASSLGQANEKLFF
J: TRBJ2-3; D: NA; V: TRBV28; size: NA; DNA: TGTGCCAGCAGTGATCCGGGAACAGATACGCAGTATTTT; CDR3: CASSDPGTDTQYF
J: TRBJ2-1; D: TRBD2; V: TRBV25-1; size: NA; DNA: TGTGCCAGCAGTCCCCAGCGGGAGAGGAATGAGCAGTTCTTC; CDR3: CASSPQRERNEQFF
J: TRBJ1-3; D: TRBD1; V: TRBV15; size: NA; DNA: TGTGCCACCAGCAGAGATGGACAGGCCTCTGGAAACACCATATATTTT; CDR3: CATSRDGQASGNTIYF
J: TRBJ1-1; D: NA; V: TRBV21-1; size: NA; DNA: TGTGCCAGCAGCAAAGCGGCAGGGCGACCTCCTATGAACACTGAAGCTTTCTTT; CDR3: CASSKAAGRPPMNTEAFF
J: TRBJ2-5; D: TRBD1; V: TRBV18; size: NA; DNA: TGTGCCAGCTCACCAGGACAGGGTGGGGAGACCCAGTACTTC; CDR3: CASSPGQGGETQYF
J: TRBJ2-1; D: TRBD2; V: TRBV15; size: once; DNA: TGTGCCACCAGCAGATCAGCCCTCGCGACTAGCGGGGGACACAATGAGCAGTTCTTC; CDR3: CATSRSALATSGGHNEQFF
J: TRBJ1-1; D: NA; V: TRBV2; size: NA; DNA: TGTGCCAGGGTCGACCGGGGAGCCAACACTGAAGCTTTCTTT; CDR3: CARVDRGANTEAFF
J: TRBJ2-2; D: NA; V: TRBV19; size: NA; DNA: TGTGCCAGTAGTATCTCGGGGGTTCGGACCGGGGAGCTGTTTTTT; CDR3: CASSISGVRTGELFF
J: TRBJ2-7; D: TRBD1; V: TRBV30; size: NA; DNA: TGTGCCTGGAGTATACCATGGACAGGGCGTTTGAACGAGCAGTACTTC; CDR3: CAWSIPWTGRLNEQYF
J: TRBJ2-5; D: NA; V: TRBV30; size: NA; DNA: TGTGCCTGGAGTTGGGCTGACTATCAAGAGACCCAGTACTTC; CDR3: CAWSWADYQETQYF
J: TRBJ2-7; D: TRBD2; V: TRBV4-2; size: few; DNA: TGTGCCAGCAGCCAAGACCAGCGGGGCTCCTACGAGCAGTACTTC; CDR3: CASSQDQRGSYEQYF
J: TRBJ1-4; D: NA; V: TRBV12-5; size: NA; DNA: TGTGCTAGTGGATCCGGGATAAGCGGTGAAAAACTGTTTTTT; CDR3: CASGSGISGEKLFF
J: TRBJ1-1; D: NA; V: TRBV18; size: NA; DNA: TGTGCCAGCTCACCGGACAGATACACTGAAGCTTTCTTT; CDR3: CASSPDRYTEAFF